This T cell receptor beta chain was obtained from a study of shared clonotypes between healthy human individuals. Study-wide results and caveats: Naive subsets typically showed greater estimated richness than memory subsets. An effect of sequencing depth on clonotype sharing among donors was expected. Clonotypes that were shared across a few donors made up roughly 5% of naive CD4 clonotypes.

An approximately 220 ng quantity of DNA, tens of thousands of T cell genomes, went into the sorted-subset replicate PCRs. Assay: immunoSEQ multiplex PCR; the TCRdb copy retains only in-frame clones and omits some. The sample lists fewer than 1 million clones; around 96% were seen once. The V end lost 3 bases, the J end lost 0 bases, and 14 bases lay between the germline ends. The germline V gene has CDR1 SEHNR and CDR2 FQNEAQ (reference sequence). The length of the CDR3 is 17 residues. Naive CD8 populations comprised CD45RO-negative cells positively selected for CCR7, excluding terminally differentiated effector memory CD45RA+ cells. On this clone itself: Antigen specificity is unknown.

This TCR derives from a man aged 25-40 years in good health. This rearrangement joins TRBV7-9 to TRBJ2-2; D may match TRBD1 or TRBD2 (5 bases each). Sample: naive CD8+ T cells sorted from blood. In nucleotides, the CDR3 is TGTGCCAGCAGCTTCCCAGGGCGGACTCCGAACACCGGGGAGCTGTTTTTT. Residues: CASSFPGRTPNTGELFF.